This entry is about one T cell receptor delta chain. Its specificity is unknown. TCRdb attributes to this sequence the protein of a much larger clone, which differs from the DNA translation at residue 10; a read error is likely, and the protein displayed is translated from the DNA. This sample is drawn from a study of DNA immune sequencing with unique molecular identifiers. Points from the study as a whole: The most frequent TRD pairing among healthy donor clonotypes was TRDV2-TRDJ1.

All 8 TRDV and 4 TRDJ genes were targeted in 32-plex amplification of genomic DNA. In approximately 3 barcoding PCR cycles, molecules received a 12-nucleotide UMI, then adapter PCR followed. TCRdb processed the multiplex PCR reads again with the CATT caller. The sample gives several hundred delta-chain clones, under 35% of which show up once; over 75% is in the top ten. CDR3 length: 23 amino acids. Germline CDR1 reads TSWWSYY; CDR2 reads QGS. V dropped 4 bases and J dropped 0; count of bases not matched to a gene: 28. The sequence was collected from a human donor in good health. The source material was gamma-delta T cells from PBMCs. The chain combines TRDV1 with TRDJ1; 8 nucleotides agree with TRDD3. The CDR3 region has the DNA TGTGCTCTTGGGGGGTCGCGGGGCTATCCGGGATACGCGGGGACTAAGTACACCGATAAACTCATCTTT. Amino acid sequence: CALGGSRGYPGYAGTKYTDKLIF.